Here is one T cell receptor beta chain with its context. Its antigen is unidentified. This specimen belongs to a study of untreated major depressive disorder. The repertoire was sequenced with immunoSEQ multiplex PCR; TCRdb's copy has only in-frame clones and lacks some. The sample lists around 13,000 clones; roughly 91% were seen once. V was pared by 5 bases and J by 1 base, with 11 bases between. Germline values: CDR1 LNHDA, CDR2 SQIVND (reference sequence). This CDR3 comprises 14 residues. Study observations and caveats: Compared with controls, depressed patients showed more TRBV05-01 (Vbeta 5.1) usage in CD4+ T cells.

The receptor was derived from a man aged 25-45 years with major depressive disorder. The sequencing sample was made of CD4+ T cells from PBMCs. This chain uses TRBV19 with TRBJ1-1; D unclear. The chain's CDR3 is CASSVPRANTEAFF. The CDR3 DNA reads TGTGCCAGTAGTGTTCCCCGGGCGAACACTGAAGCTTTCTTT.